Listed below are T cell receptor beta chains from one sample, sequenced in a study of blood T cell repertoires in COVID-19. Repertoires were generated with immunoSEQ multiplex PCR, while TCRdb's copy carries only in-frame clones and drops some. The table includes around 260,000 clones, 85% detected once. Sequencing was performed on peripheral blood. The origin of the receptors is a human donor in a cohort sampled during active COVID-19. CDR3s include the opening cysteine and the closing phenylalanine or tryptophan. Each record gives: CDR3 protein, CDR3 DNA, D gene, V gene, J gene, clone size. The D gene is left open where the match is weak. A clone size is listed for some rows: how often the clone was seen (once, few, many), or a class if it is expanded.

cdr3_aa: CASLAANTGELFF
cdr3_nt: TGTGCTAGCCTAGCGGCGAACACCGGGGAGCTGTTTTTT
d_call: TRBD2
v_call: TRBV12-5
j_call: TRBJ2-2
clone_size: .

cdr3_aa: CSALGGREGGYTF
cdr3_nt: TGCAGCGCCCTAGGAGGGAGGGAGGGTGGCTACACCTTC
d_call: .
v_call: TRBV29-1
j_call: TRBJ1-2
clone_size: .

cdr3_aa: CASSIQSSYEQYF
cdr3_nt: TGTGCCAGCAGCATACAGAGCTCCTACGAGCAGTACTTC
d_call: .
v_call: TRBV5-4
j_call: TRBJ2-7
clone_size: once

cdr3_aa: CASSRGPGANIQYF
cdr3_nt: TGTGCCAGCAGTAGAGGGCCGGGAGCCAACATTCAGTACTTC
d_call: .
v_call: TRBV2
j_call: TRBJ2-4
clone_size: .

cdr3_aa: CASSGDRFKTYGYTF
cdr3_nt: TGTGCCAGCAGTGGGGACAGGTTCAAGACCTATGGCTACACCTTC
d_call: TRBD1
v_call: TRBV5-4
j_call: TRBJ1-2
clone_size: .

cdr3_aa: CASSSVTGAGNTIYF
cdr3_nt: TGTGCCAGCAGTTCCGTCACGGGGGCTGGAAACACCATATATTTT
d_call: .
v_call: TRBV6-6
j_call: TRBJ1-3
clone_size: .

cdr3_aa: CASSRTSLDTQYF
cdr3_nt: TGTGCCAGCAGTAGGACTAGCTTGGATACGCAGTATTTT
d_call: TRBD2
v_call: TRBV6-5
j_call: TRBJ2-3
clone_size: .

cdr3_aa: CASSVVPDEKLFF
cdr3_nt: TGTGCCAGCAGCGTAGTTCCGGATGAAAAACTGTTTTTT
d_call: .
v_call: TRBV9
j_call: TRBJ1-4
clone_size: .

cdr3_aa: CASRLGLASYNEQFF
cdr3_nt: TGCGCCAGCCGACTAGGACTAGCCTCCTACAATGAGCAGTTCTTC
d_call: TRBD2
v_call: TRBV5-1
j_call: TRBJ2-1
clone_size: .

cdr3_aa: CASSSGSYQETQYF
cdr3_nt: TGTGCCAGCAGCTCAGGGTCTTATCAAGAGACCCAGTACTTC
d_call: .
v_call: TRBV7-2
j_call: TRBJ2-5
clone_size: .

cdr3_aa: CSVDRDRVYNEQFF
cdr3_nt: TGCAGCGTTGACCGGGACAGGGTCTACAATGAGCAGTTCTTC
d_call: TRBD1
v_call: TRBV29-1
j_call: TRBJ2-1
clone_size: .

cdr3_aa: CASSLTPSSGHEQFF
cdr3_nt: TGTGCCAGCAGCTTAACACCGTCTTCTGGCCATGAGCAGTTCTTC
d_call: .
v_call: TRBV9
j_call: TRBJ2-1
clone_size: .

cdr3_aa: CASSSRLAENEQFF
cdr3_nt: TGTGCCAGCAGCTCCCGACTAGCGGAAAATGAGCAGTTCTTC
d_call: TRBD2
v_call: TRBV5-5
j_call: TRBJ2-1
clone_size: .